One sample yielded the 18 T cell receptor beta chains listed below, sequenced in a study of blood T cell repertoires in COVID-19. The data were produced by immunoSEQ multiplex PCR, yet TCRdb's version contains in-frame clones alone and is incomplete. The sample shows fewer than 60,000 clones, roughly 89% of them seen only once. Sequenced input: peripheral blood. The receptors come from an elderly man with active or convalescent COVID-19.

This chain joins TRBV11-2 and TRBJ1-1, with D possibly being TRBD1 (6 bases). CDR1 is SGHAT, CDR2 FQNNGV, per germline. This CDR3 region has 15 residues. V lost 2 bases and J 3 bases, leaving 13 bases between the germline ends. CDR3 coding DNA: TGTGCCAGCAGCTTATCCCGGACAGCTTACACTGAAGCTTTCTTT. Translation: CASSLSRTAYTEAFF.

In nucleotides, the CDR3 is TGTGCCAGCAGCTTAACGGGGACAGGGGCGCCCTATAATTCACCCCTCCACTTT. It specifies CASSLTGTGAPYNSPLHF. This sequence joins TRBV7-3 and TRBJ1-6; TRBD1 matches at 10 bases. The CDR3 contains 18 residues. Germline lookup yields CDR1 SGHTA and CDR2 FQGTGA. V dropped 0 bases and J dropped 2; count of bases not matched to a gene: 4.

The V and J genes are TRBV4-3 and TRBJ2-4; 8 bases match TRBD2. Germline CDR1 and CDR2: LGHNA and YSLEER. Unmatched junction bases numbered 11, after V lost 0 bases and J lost 1 base. This CDR3 region has 19 residues. The chain's CDR3 is CASSQELSGAKGAKNIQYF. Here the CDR3 DNA reads TGCGCCAGCAGCCAAGAACTTAGCGGGGCAAAAGGGGCCAAAAACATTCAGTACTTC.

This sequence joins TRBV6-1 and TRBJ1-2; D remains ambiguous. Deletions cut 2 bases from V and 0 bases from J, with 10 bases between. The CDR3 contains 15 residues. In germline, CDR1 is MNHNS, CDR2 SASEGT. CDR3: CASSEFPISNYGYTF. The CDR3 coding sequence is TGTGCCAGCAGTGAATTTCCTATATCTAACTATGGCTACACCTTC.

This chain joins TRBV5-8 and TRBJ2-7; TRBD1 agrees at 7 bases. The germline CDR1 and CDR2 sequences are SGHTS and YDEGEE. The CDR3 has 15 amino acids. With V trimmed by 5 bases and J by 2 bases, 10 bases remained unmatched. The CDR3 spells CASRTTGTATYEQYF. CDR3 nucleotides: TGTGCCAGCAGGACTACCGGGACAGCCACCTACGAGCAGTACTTC.

This clone was detected a few times. For the CDR3, the DNA is TGCGCCAGCAGCTTCGGGGACACCCTTGACGAGCAGTACTTC. Translated, it gives CASSFGDTLDEQYF. The chain is built from TRBV5-1 and TRBJ2-7; a weak D match, TRBD1 (6 bases). From germline, CDR1 is SGHRS and CDR2 YFSETQ. The CDR3 covers 14 residues. The V gene lost 2 bases and the J gene lost 5 bases, with 14 bases spanning the gap.

The rearrangement joins TRBV30 to TRBJ2-5, with TRBD1 matching over 7 bases. CDR1 and CDR2 (germline): GTSNPN, SVGIG (reference sequence). The ends lost 5 bases at V and 2 bases at J; junction bases unmatched: 11. The CDR3 is 15 amino acids. In DNA form, the CDR3 reads TGTGCCTGGGGACCAAAGGACAGGTATCAAGAGACCCAGTACTTC. Translation: CAWGPKDRYQETQYF.

V gene TRBV7-3 combines with J gene TRBJ2-7, with D tentatively TRBD2 (6 bases). In germline, CDR1 is SGHTA, CDR2 FQGTGA. The V end was cut by 5 bases, the J end by 7 bases, with 15 bases between. The CDR3 totals 13 residues. CDR3 protein: CASSPTGGAEQYF. As DNA, the CDR3 is TGTGCCAGCAGCCCCACCGGGGGAGCAGAGCAGTACTTC.

The chain links TRBV11-3 to TRBJ1-5, with D tentatively TRBD1 (6 bases). Germline values: CDR1 SGHNT, CDR2 YENEEA. Trimming left V 1 base short and J 5 bases short, with 12 bases between. CDR3 length: 15 amino acids. CDR3 in amino acids: CASSLGGLPDQPQHF. CDR3 DNA: TGTGCCAGCAGCTTAGGGGGGCTACCTGATCAGCCCCAGCATTTT.

The gene calls are TRBV7-2 and TRBJ2-5, with 7 bases that match TRBD2. This CDR3 comprises 15 residues. After removal of 5 bases from V and 1 base from J, the junction contained 7 bases not matched to a gene. Germline loops: CDR1 SGHTA, CDR2 FQGNSA. The CDR3 nucleotides read TGTGCCAGCAGCCGGAGCGGGGCCGTCCAAGAGACCCAGTACTTC. Residues: CASSRSGAVQETQYF.

J is TRBJ2-7 and V is TRBV27; D perhaps matches TRBD2 (6 bases). There are 15 residues in the CDR3. Trimming stripped 5 bases from V and 1 base from J, with 15 bases between. CDR1 is MNHEY and CDR2 is SMNVEV in the germline V gene (reference sequence). CDR3 loop: CASSPRAGYSYEQYF. DNA of the CDR3: TGTGCCAGCAGTCCCCGCGCGGGATATTCCTACGAGCAGTACTTC.

The chain couples TRBV19 to TRBJ1-2, with 7 bases that match TRBD1. CDR1 and CDR2 from the germline V gene are LNHDA and SQIVND (reference sequence). The junction had 8 bases not matched to a gene; V was cut back by 5 bases and J by 5 bases. The CDR3 is made up of 14 amino acids. The DNA for the CDR3 is TGTGCCAGTAGTCTGGGAAAGGGGGCTTATGGCTACACCTTC. It specifies CASSLGKGAYGYTF.

This chain connects TRBV5-1 to TRBJ2-3; 9 bases align to TRBD1. CDR3 length equals 16 residues. The V segment lost 3 bases and the J segment 3 bases; nucleotides outside the gene matches: 8. The germline CDR1 and CDR2 sequences are SGHRS and YFSETQ. CDR3: CASSSGQGQWTDTQYF. The CDR3 DNA sequence: TGCGCCAGCAGCTCCGGACAGGGGCAGTGGACAGATACGCAGTATTTT.

This clone was counted once. This rearrangement joins TRBV28 to TRBJ1-2; 9 bases fit TRBD1. Germline V lookup: CDR1 MDHEN, CDR2 SYDVKM. V dropped 10 bases and J dropped 8; count of bases not matched to a gene: 26. The length of the CDR3 is 18 residues. The DNA for the CDR3 is TGTGCCACCAAAATTCTTCCTCAGACGGGACAGGGAGGGATCGGCTACACCTTC. As protein: CATKILPQTGQGGIGYTF.

This chain links TRBV2 with TRBJ1-2; D is possibly TRBD1 (6 bases). In germline, CDR1 is SNHLY, CDR2 FYNNEI. The CDR3 is made up of 14 amino acids. In nucleotides, the CDR3 is TGTACCGGTGGGGGCGAGGGATATAACTATGGCTACACCTTC. It codes for CTGGGEGYNYGYTF.

This chain connects TRBV28 to TRBJ1-5; no clear D gene. CDR3 length: 13 residues. V dropped 5 bases and J dropped 1 base, with 6 bases sitting between them. Germline-derived CDR1 and CDR2 are MDHEN and SYDVKM. The CDR3, as DNA: TGTGCCAGCAGTCAGAGGAGCAATCAGCCCCAGCATTTT. It encodes CASSQRSNQPQHF.

The chain joins TRBV19 to TRBJ2-2, with D possibly TRBD1 on 6 matching bases. There are 15 residues in the CDR3. The V and J ends lost 5 bases and 4 bases respectively, with 14 bases between them. Germline V gene sequence: CDR1 LNHDA, CDR2 SQIVND (reference sequence). CDR3 in amino acids: CASSPQGLGTGELFF. The CDR3 DNA reads TGTGCCAGTAGTCCCCAGGGGTTAGGCACCGGGGAGCTGTTTTTT.

The chain is built from TRBV15 and TRBJ2-7; TRBD1 is a possible D gene (6 bases). Germline V lookup: CDR1 LNHNV, CDR2 YYDKDF (reference sequence). The CDR3 extends over 12 amino acids. The V end lost 5 bases, the J end lost 3 bases, and 8 bases lay between the germline ends. The CDR3 nucleotides are TGTGCCACCAGCTCACAGGGCTACGAGCAGTACTTC. Amino acid sequence: CATSSQGYEQYF.